A single sample gave rise to the 20 T cell receptor beta chains below, sequenced in a study of cytomegalovirus exposure and HLA in healthy donors. This PCR relied on a set of 60 Vbeta primers and 13 Jbeta primers. Assay: immunoSEQ multiplex PCR; the TCRdb copy retains only in-frame clones and omits some. The sample holds about 190,000 clones, around 75% seen once. Sequenced sample: PBMCs. These receptors were obtained from a man aged 35-49 years in good health and CMV-seropositive.

The chain links TRBV19 to TRBJ1-1; no reliable D call. The CDR3 totals 13 residues. Between the trimmed V and J ends, which lost 10 bases and 5 bases, there was a span of 17 bases. In germline, CDR1 is LNHDA, CDR2 SQIVND (reference sequence). The CDR3: CATGIREGTEAFF. CDR3 DNA sequence: TGTGCCACGGGAATACGGGAAGGAACTGAAGCTTTCTTT.

The V and J genes are TRBV11-3 and TRBJ2-7; D is possibly TRBD1 (6 bases). The CDR3 has 13 amino acids. The germline V and J ends were trimmed by 5 bases and 2 bases, with 10 bases remaining between them. Germline CDR1 reads SGHNT; CDR2 reads YENEEA. CDR3 protein: CASSPDSTYEQYF. CDR3 sequence (DNA): TGTGCCAGCAGCCCGGACAGCACCTACGAGCAGTACTTC.

This clone was observed a single time. The chain couples TRBV5-1 to TRBJ2-3, with TRBD2 identical over 8 bases. The CDR3 totals 17 residues. Germline V gene sequence: CDR1 SGHRS, CDR2 YFSETQ. Trimming took 1 base from V and 7 from J; bases not matched to a gene: 14. The CDR3 spells CASSLSRGALRGNTQYF. CDR3 DNA: TGCGCCAGCAGCTTGTCGCGGGGGGCCCTCCGCGGGAATACGCAGTATTTT.

This rearrangement joins TRBV18 to TRBJ1-5; 8 positions agree with TRBD1. The CDR3 is 16 residues long. Germline lookup yields CDR1 KGHSH and CDR2 LQKENI. The trim removed 1 base at V and 7 bases at J, leaving 9 bases unmatched. The CDR3 coding sequence is TGTGCCAGCTCACCACGGCAAACGACAGGGGACCAGCCCCAGCATTTT. Translation gives CASSPRQTTGDQPQHF. The full variable domain, its missing parts supplied by reference TRBV18 and TRBJ1-5, is NAGVMQNPRHLVRRRGQEARLRCSPMKGHSHVYWYRQLPEEGLKFMVYLQKENIIDESGMPKERFSAEFPKEGPSILRIQQVVRGDSAAYFCASSPRQTTGDQPQHFGDGTRLSIL.

The chain has TRBV11-2 and TRBJ2-5; 13 positions match TRBD2. From germline, CDR1 is SGHAT and CDR2 FQNNGV. V lost 3 bases, J lost 5 bases, and 3 bases stayed unmatched. CDR3 length equals 15 residues. CDR3 amino acids: CASSFGTSGVETQYF. The CDR3 DNA is TGTGCCAGCAGCTTCGGGACTAGCGGGGTTGAGACCCAGTACTTC.

The chain is built from TRBV7-8 and TRBJ2-7; 8 nucleotides agree with TRBD1. Unmatched junction bases numbered 9, after V lost 1 base and J lost 7 bases. CDR3 length equals 15 residues. Germline CDR1 and CDR2: SGHVS and FQNEAQ. The CDR3: CASSLGLQGAWEQYF. The CDR3 DNA reads TGTGCCAGCAGCTTAGGTCTCCAGGGGGCGTGGGAGCAGTACTTC.

The chain links TRBV5-6 to TRBJ1-5; a possible D gene is TRBD1 (6 bases). This CDR3 has 14 residues. Germline CDR1 is SGHDT and CDR2 is YYEEEE. The ends were cut back, 3 bases at V and 5 bases at J, with 12 bases in the middle. For the CDR3, the DNA is TGTGCCAGCAGCTGGCCCCACAGGGATCAGCCCCAGCATTTT. Protein: CASSWPHRDQPQHF. Drawing the rest from reference TRBV5-6 and TRBJ1-5, the complete variable domain is DAGVTQSPTHLIKTRGQQVTLRCSPKSGHDTVSWYQQALGQGPQFIFQYYEEEERQRGNFPDRFSGHQFPNYSSELNVNALLLGDSALYLCASSWPHRDQPQHFGDGTRLSIL.

This clone was counted only a few times. The chain joins TRBV14 to TRBJ1-3; TRBD1 aligns across 11 bases. With V trimmed by 0 bases and J by 0 bases, 16 bases remained unmatched. This CDR3 has 22 residues. Germline V gives CDR1 SGHDN, CDR2 FVKESK. The CDR3 here is CASSQETGTGGSTLSSGNTIYF. CDR3 sequence (DNA): TGTGCCAGCAGCCAAGAAACCGGGACAGGGGGTTCCACCCTAAGCTCTGGAAACACCATATATTTT.

The V and J genes are TRBV7-9 and TRBJ2-7, with D perhaps TRBD1 (6 bases). The germline V gene encodes CDR1 SEHNR and CDR2 FQNEAQ (reference sequence). This CDR3 is built from 14 residues. V was pared by 5 bases and J by 2 bases, with 13 bases between. CDR3 sequence: CASSPQGTTYEQYF. CDR3 nucleotides: TGTGCCAGCAGCCCCCAAGGGACAACCTACGAGCAGTACTTC.

The genes are TRBV7-6 and TRBJ2-1; D not certain. The length of the CDR3 is 13 residues. V was cut by 1 base and J by 8 bases, with 9 bases left in between. Germline V CDR1 and CDR2: SGHVS, FNYEAQ. CDR3 nucleotide sequence: TGTGCCAGCAGCTTAGGTCTGAGCGATGAGCAGTTCTTC. Translating gives CASSLGLSDEQFF.

This chain uses TRBV4-1 with TRBJ2-7; D possibly corresponds to TRBD2 (5 bases). CDR1 is MGHRA, CDR2 YSYEKL, per germline. Trimming removed 0 bases from V and 0 bases from J, with 12 bases in between. This CDR3 has 16 amino acids. This CDR3 is CASSQDKDSSSYEQYF. CDR3 DNA: TGCGCCAGCAGCCAAGATAAGGACTCGAGCTCCTACGAGCAGTACTTC.

This rearrangement joins TRBV4-3 to TRBJ1-3; 9 bases line up with TRBD1. Germline V gene sequence: CDR1 LGHNA, CDR2 YSLEER. The V segment lost 1 base and the J segment 3 bases; nucleotides outside the gene matches: 1. This CDR3 is built from 15 residues. The CDR3 DNA reads TGCGCCAGCAGCCAAGGACAGGGGGGTGGAAACACCATATATTTT. This sequence encodes CASSQGQGGGNTIYF.

The V and J genes are TRBV4-3 and TRBJ2-4; 9 bases align to TRBD1. V trimming: 0 bases; J trimming: 8 bases; junction bases outside the gene matches: 14. The CDR3 sequence is 18 residues long. The germline V gene encodes CDR1 LGHNA and CDR2 YSLEER. CDR3 region: CASSQEDDRGGSRHIQYF. In DNA, the CDR3 is TGCGCCAGCAGCCAAGAGGACGACAGGGGGGGATCCCGTCACATTCAGTACTTC.

This chain joins TRBV10-1 and TRBJ1-1, with 7 bases fitting TRBD1. With V trimmed by 0 bases and J by 5 bases, 0 bases remained unmatched. Looked up from germline, CDR1 is WNHNN and CDR2 is SYGVQD (reference sequence). The CDR3 is 13 residues long. The CDR3: CASSESQGTEAFF. The CDR3, as DNA: TGCGCCAGCAGTGAGTCACAGGGGACTGAAGCTTTCTTT.

The chain links TRBV7-9 to TRBJ1-5, with D possibly being TRBD1 (5 bases). The CDR3 is 16 amino acids. V dropped 3 bases and J dropped 8 bases, with 20 bases sitting between them. The germline V gene encodes CDR1 SEHNR and CDR2 FQNEAQ (reference sequence). The DNA for the CDR3 is TGTGCCAGCAGCTTCCAGTTCAGGGAGGAGGTTGAGCCCCAGCATTTT. Amino acids: CASSFQFREEVEPQHF.

V and J are TRBV28 and TRBJ2-7, with D possibly being TRBD1 (5 bases). V dropped 3 bases and J dropped 4 bases, with 10 bases sitting between them. The CDR3 runs to 13 residues. Per the germline V gene, CDR1 is MDHEN and CDR2 is SYDVKM. This chain's CDR3 is CASSFAGRYEQYF. The CDR3 DNA reads TGTGCCAGCAGTTTTGCAGGGCGTTACGAGCAGTACTTC.

The V gene is TRBV6-1, the J gene TRBJ2-3; 10 bases match TRBD1. The V and J ends lost 6 bases and 1 base, in that order; junction bases with no gene match: 4. The CDR3 sequence is 15 residues long. CDR1 is MNHNS and CDR2 is SASEGT in the germline V gene. The CDR3 loop is CASSPGTGGTDTQYF. The CDR3 region has the DNA TGTGCCAGCAGCCCCGGGACAGGGGGCACAGATACGCAGTATTTT.

This chain joins TRBV29-1 and TRBJ2-7; no clear D gene. Per the germline V gene, CDR1 is SQVTM and CDR2 is ANQGSEA. CDR3 length: 13 residues. Trimming took off 4 bases at V and 3 bases at J, with 13 bases between the two ends. CDR3 sequence reads: CSVGRRLGYEQYF. DNA for the CDR3: TGCAGCGTTGGCCGTAGACTCGGCTACGAGCAGTACTTC.

The V gene is TRBV6-5, the J gene TRBJ1-1; D may be TRBD1 (5 bases). V lost 5 bases to trimming and J lost 5 bases, with 15 bases between them. Germline V gene lookup returns CDR1 MNHEY and CDR2 SVGAGI. The CDR3 is made up of 14 amino acids. In DNA, the CDR3 is TGTGCCAGCAGTGAATATGGGGGGGAGACTGAAGCTTTCTTT. Translating gives CASSEYGGETEAFF.

Concerning this clone: Other DNA sequences from this sample encode an identical CDR3 as well. J is TRBJ2-2 and V is TRBV7-3, with D perhaps matching TRBD2 (6 bases). Trimming removed 3 bases from V and 5 bases from J, with 7 bases in between. The germline CDR1 and CDR2 sequences are SGHTA and FQGTGA. The CDR3 extends over 13 amino acids. DNA of the CDR3: TGTGCCAGCAGCTTTCGGGAGACCGGGGAGCTGTTTTTT. Protein product: CASSFRETGELFF.